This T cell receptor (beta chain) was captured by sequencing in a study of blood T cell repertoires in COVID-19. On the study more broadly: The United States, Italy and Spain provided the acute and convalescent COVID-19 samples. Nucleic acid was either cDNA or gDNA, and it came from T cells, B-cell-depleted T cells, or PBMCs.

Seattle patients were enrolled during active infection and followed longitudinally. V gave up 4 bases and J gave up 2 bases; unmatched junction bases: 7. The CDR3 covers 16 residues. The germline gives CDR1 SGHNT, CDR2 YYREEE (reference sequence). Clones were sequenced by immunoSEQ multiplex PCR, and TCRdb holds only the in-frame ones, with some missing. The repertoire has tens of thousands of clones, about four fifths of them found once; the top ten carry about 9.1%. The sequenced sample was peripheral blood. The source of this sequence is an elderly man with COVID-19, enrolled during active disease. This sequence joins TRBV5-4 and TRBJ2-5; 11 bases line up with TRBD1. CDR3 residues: CASSQLGQGVQETQYF. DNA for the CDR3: TGTGCCAGCAGCCAATTGGGACAGGGGGTTCAAGAGACCCAGTACTTC.